The TCR beta chain under discussion was sequenced for a study of cytomegalovirus exposure and HLA in healthy donors. CDR3 length: 13 residues. CDR1 is SGHVS, CDR2 FQNEAQ, per germline. The PCR was carried out with 60 Vbeta primers and 13 Jbeta primers. Clones were sequenced by immunoSEQ multiplex PCR, and TCRdb holds only the in-frame ones, with some missing. The table has about 73,000 clones, roughly 71% seen once. This receptor was taken from a man aged 70 or older in good health and CMV-seronegative. This sequence joins TRBV7-8 and TRBJ2-5; 7 bases agree with TRBD2. The DNA matches TRBJ2-7 better at its end, which makes the J call doubtful. Sequencing was performed on PBMCs. The CDR3 is CASSSTGGYEQYF. The CDR3 DNA follows: TGTGCCAGCAGTTCCACGGGGGGATACGAGCAGTACTTC.